This T cell receptor beta chain appears in the sequencing data of a study of T-cell reconstitution after alpha-beta-depleted transplantation in children. As it was prepared, the TCRbeta library received unique molecular identifiers. TCRdb reprocessed the PCR reads via MiXCR and lists one record per CDR3 protein. The table shows 90,000 to 150,000 distinct CDR3 sequences, with 23% occurring only once. The CDR3 consists of 12 residues. V lost 2 bases and J 5 bases, leaving 9 bases between the germline ends. Germline V gives CDR1 SQVTM, CDR2 ANQGSEA. Findings of the study overall: Diversity of TCRbeta at day 60 was high in some patients, arising from surviving recipient T cells and thymic progenitors. Most T-cell counts and diversity one year after the transplant came from T cells that were newly produced. By about two months after transplant, alpha-beta T cells reportedly arose from several hundred graft clones that had expanded.

As to this clonotype: The antigen is not known.

The source of this sequence is a male patient between 2 and 15 years old who had a stem cell transplant for chronic granulomatous disease, so the T cells may come from the graft donor. Sample: PBMCs, mostly from graft donor cells, taken 180 days after TCRalphabeta/CD19-depleted stem cell transplant. J is TRBJ2-5 and V is TRBV29-1; D remains unclear. For the CDR3, the DNA is TGCAGCGTTGAACTGGGCCCGGAGACCCAGTACTTC. Translation: CSVELGPETQYF.